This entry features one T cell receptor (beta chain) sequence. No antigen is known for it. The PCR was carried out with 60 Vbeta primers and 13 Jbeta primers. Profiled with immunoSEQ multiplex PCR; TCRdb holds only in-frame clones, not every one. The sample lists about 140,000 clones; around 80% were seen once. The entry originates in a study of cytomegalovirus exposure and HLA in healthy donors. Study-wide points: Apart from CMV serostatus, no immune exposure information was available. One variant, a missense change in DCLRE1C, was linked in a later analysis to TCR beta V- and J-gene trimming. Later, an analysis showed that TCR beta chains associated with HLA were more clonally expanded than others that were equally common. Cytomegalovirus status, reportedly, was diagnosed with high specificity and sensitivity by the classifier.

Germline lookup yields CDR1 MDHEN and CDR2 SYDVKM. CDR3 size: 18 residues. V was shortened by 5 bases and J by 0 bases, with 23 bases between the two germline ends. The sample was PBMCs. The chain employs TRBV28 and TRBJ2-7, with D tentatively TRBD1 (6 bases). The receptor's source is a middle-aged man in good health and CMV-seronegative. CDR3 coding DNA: TGTGCCAGCAGTCCCCCTGGACAGATCCTACTTAGCTCCTACGAGCAGTACTTC. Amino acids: CASSPPGQILLSSYEQYF.